This passage covers 3 T cell receptor beta chains from one sample sequenced in a study. Each CDR3 protein is one row after TCRdb ran MiXCR on the 5' RACE reads. The sample records 50,000 to 60,000 distinct CDR3 sequences, less than 25% being singletons. Cells sorted as Tregs were CD4+, CD25+ and CD127-/low. The source material was tumor-infiltrating Tregs sorted from the breast tumor. Receptor source: a female donor with breast cancer.

In its sample, this clonotype was seen a few times. The chain uses TRBV7-9 and TRBJ2-4; no reliable D call. The CDR3 sequence is 16 residues long. V lost 5 bases to trimming and J lost 0 bases, with 14 bases between them. The germline gives CDR1 SEHNR, CDR2 FQNEAQ (reference sequence). This CDR3 reads CASSPRLQQAKNIQYF. Written as DNA, the CDR3 is TGTGCCAGCAGCCCAAGGTTACAGCAAGCCAAAAACATTCAGTACTTC.

This chain joins TRBV7-2 and TRBJ2-5, with D uncertain. Trimming pared 4 bases from V and 5 bases from J, leaving 8 bases between. The CDR3 sequence is 12 residues long. The germline V gene encodes CDR1 SGHTA and CDR2 FQGNSA. The CDR3 sequence: CASSSERETQYF. CDR3 nucleotides: TGTGCCAGCAGCTCCGAAAGGGAGACCCAGTACTTC.

The chain couples TRBV28 to TRBJ1-5; D unresolved. There are 16 residues in the CDR3. V dropped 1 base and J dropped 5 bases, with 15 bases sitting between them. In germline, CDR1 is MDHEN, CDR2 SYDVKM. CDR3 nucleotide sequence: TGTGCCAGCAGTTTATTATCATATTACCAAGATCAGCCCCAGCATTTT. This sequence encodes CASSLLSYYQDQPQHF.